This entry features one T cell receptor (beta chain) sequence. Its antigen remains unknown. This sample stems from a study of beta chain features in type 1 diabetes. General study points: Moderately but significantly shorter TCRB CDR3s were found in Type 1 diabetes patients in all four CD4+ subsets.

The whole isolated RNA underwent reverse transcription, so sequencing captured expressed TCRB transcripts. Sequencing used immunoSEQ multiplex PCR; TCRdb keeps in-frame clones, though not all of them. The repertoire consists of some 150,000 clones, with roughly a tenth occurring once and the leading ten covering about 0.66%. The V and J ends lost 4 bases and 2 bases respectively, with 15 bases between them. CDR3 size: 15 residues. Germline V CDR1 and CDR2: LGHNA, YNFKEQ. The source of this sequence is a man between 18 and 29 years old in good health. The sequencing sample was made of central memory CD4+ T cells from blood. The chain is built from TRBV4-2 and TRBJ2-7, with D maybe TRBD2 (7 bases). The CDR3 bases are TGTGCCAGCAGCCCCGAGGGGGGGGATACCTACGAGCAGTACTTC. Amino acid sequence: CASSPEGGDTYEQYF.